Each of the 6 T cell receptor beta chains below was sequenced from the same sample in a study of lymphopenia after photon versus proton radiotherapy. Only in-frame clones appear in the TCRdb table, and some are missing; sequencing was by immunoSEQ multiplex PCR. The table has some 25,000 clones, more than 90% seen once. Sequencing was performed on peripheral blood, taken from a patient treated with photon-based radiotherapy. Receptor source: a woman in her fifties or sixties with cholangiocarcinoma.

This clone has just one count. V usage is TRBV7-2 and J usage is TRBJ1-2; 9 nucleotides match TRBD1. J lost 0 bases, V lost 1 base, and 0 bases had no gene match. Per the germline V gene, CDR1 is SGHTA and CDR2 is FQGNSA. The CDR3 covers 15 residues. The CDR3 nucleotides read TGTGCCAGCAGCTTAGGACAGGGGGCTAACTATGGCTACACCTTC. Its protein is CASSLGQGANYGYTF.

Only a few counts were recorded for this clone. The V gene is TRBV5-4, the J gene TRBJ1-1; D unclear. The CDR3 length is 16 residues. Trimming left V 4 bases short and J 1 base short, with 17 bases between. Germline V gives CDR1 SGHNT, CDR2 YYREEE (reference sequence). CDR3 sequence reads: CASSPELYLANTEAFF. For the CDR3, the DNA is TGTGCCAGCAGCCCGGAACTCTACCTCGCGAACACTGAAGCTTTCTTT.

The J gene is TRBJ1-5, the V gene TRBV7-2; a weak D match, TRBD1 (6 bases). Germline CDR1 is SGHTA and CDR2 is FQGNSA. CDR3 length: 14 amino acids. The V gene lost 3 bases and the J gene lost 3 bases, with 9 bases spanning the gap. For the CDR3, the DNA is TGTGCCAGCAGCTTGGACAGTCCCAATCAGCCCCAGCATTTT. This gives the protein CASSLDSPNQPQHF.

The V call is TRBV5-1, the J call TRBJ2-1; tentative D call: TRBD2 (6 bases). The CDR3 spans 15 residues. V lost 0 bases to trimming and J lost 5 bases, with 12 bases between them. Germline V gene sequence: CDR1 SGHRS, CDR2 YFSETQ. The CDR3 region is CASSLALAGNNEQFF. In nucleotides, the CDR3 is TGCGCCAGCAGCTTGGCACTAGCCGGGAACAATGAGCAGTTCTTC.

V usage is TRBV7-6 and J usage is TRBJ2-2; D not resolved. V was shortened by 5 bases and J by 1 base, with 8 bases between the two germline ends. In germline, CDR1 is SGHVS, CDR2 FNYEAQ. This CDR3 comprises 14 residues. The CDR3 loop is CASSVRQNTGELFF. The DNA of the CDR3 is TGTGCCAGCAGCGTACGACAGAACACCGGGGAGCTGTTTTTT.

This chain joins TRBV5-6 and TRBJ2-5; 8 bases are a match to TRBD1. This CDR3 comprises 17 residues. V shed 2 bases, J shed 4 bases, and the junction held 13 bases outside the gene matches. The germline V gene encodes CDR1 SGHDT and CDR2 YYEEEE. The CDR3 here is CASSFQGARGRRETQYF. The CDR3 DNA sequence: TGTGCCAGCAGCTTCCAGGGGGCCAGGGGTCGTAGAGAGACCCAGTACTTC.